This T cell receptor beta chain is from a study of T-cell memory formation after mild COVID-19. Study information: Most TCR clusters belonged to a single donor. Study-level findings and limits: The main location of contracting CD4+ clones was CM and EM, and that of contracting CD8+ clones was EMRA. Day 15 to 85 contractors were CD4/CD8 balanced; later expanders leaned CD4+.

Germline CDR1 DFQATT, CDR2 SNEGSKA (reference sequence). Trimming took 6 bases from V and 5 from J, leaving 7 bases between them. The CDR3 runs 11 residues. Libraries for TCRalpha and TCRbeta carried sample barcodes and unique molecular identifiers via 5'RACE. TCRdb redid the calling of the 5' RACE reads with MiXCR, one entry per CDR3 protein. The sample lists fewer than 450,000 distinct CDR3 sequences, 20% to 25% occurring once. Notes on this clonotype: Its antigen remains unknown.

The rearrangement links TRBV20-1 to TRBJ1-4; D possibly corresponds to TRBD1 (6 bases). This clonotype was sampled from an adult woman who had mild COVID-19 (a few samples of this study predate the infection). Cell type and time point are not known. Material for sequencing was PBMCs or a T cell subset sorted from them (not recorded which). CDR3 sequence: CSAGTNEKLFF. In DNA, the CDR3 is TGCAGTGCAGGGACAAATGAAAAACTGTTTTTT.